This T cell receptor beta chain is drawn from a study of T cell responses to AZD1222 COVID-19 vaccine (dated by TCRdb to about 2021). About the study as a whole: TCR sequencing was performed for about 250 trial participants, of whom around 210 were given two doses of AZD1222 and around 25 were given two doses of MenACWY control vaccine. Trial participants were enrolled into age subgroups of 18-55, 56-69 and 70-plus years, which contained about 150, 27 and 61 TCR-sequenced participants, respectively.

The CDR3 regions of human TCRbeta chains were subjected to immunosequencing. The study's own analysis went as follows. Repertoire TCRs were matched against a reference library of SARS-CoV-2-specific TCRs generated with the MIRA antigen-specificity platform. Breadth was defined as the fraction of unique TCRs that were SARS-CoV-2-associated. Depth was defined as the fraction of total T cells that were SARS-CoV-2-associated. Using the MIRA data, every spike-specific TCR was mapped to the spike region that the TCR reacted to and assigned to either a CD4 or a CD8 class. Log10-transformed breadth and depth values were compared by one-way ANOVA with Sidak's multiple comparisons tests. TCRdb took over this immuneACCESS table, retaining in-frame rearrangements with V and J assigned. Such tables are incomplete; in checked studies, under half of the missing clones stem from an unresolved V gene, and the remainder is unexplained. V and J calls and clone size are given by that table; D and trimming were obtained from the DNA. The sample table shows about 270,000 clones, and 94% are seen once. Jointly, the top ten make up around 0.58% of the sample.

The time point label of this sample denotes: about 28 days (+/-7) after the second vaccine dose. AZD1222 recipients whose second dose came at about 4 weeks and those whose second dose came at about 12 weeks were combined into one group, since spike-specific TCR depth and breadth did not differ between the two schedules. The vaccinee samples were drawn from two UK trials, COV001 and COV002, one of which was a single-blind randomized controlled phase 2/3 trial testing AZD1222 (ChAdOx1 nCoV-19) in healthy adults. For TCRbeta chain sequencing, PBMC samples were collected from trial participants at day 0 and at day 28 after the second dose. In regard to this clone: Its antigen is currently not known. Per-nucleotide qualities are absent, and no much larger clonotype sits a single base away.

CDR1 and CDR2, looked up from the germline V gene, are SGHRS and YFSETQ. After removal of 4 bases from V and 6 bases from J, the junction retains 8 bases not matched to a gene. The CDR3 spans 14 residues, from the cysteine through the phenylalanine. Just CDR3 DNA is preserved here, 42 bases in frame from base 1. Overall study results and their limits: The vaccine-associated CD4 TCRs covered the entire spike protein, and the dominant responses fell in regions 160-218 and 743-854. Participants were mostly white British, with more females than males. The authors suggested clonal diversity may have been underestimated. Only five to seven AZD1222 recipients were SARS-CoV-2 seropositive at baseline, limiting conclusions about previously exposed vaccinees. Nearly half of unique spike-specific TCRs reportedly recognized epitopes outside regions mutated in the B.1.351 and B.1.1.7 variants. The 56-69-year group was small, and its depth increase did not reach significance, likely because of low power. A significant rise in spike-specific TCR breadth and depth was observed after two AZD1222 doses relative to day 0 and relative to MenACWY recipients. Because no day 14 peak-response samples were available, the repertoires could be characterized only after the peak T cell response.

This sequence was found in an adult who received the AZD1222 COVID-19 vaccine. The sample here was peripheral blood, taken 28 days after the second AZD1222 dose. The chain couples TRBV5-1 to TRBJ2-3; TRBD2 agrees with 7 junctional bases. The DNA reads TGCGCCAGCAGCCTCGAGGGTAGCGGGGATACGCAGTATTTT. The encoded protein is CASSLEGSGDTQYF.